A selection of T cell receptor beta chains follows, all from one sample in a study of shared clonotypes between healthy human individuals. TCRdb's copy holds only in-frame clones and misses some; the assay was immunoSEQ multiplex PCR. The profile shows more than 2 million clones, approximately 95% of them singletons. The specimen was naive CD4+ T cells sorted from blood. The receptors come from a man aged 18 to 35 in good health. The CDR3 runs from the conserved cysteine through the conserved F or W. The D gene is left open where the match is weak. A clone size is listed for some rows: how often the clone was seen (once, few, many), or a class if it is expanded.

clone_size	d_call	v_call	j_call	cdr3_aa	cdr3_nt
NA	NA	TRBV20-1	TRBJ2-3	CSAVTAERQYF	TGCAGTGCGGTGACAGCCGAGCGGCAGTATTTT
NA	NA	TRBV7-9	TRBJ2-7	CASSPSGQLGSYEQYF	TGTGCCAGCAGCCCAAGTGGACAGCTCGGCTCCTACGAGCAGTACTTC
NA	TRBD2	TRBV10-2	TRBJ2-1	CASTVTSGSPLKFF	TGCGCCAGCACTGTGACTAGCGGGAGTCCCTTAAAGTTCTTC
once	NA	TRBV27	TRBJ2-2	CASLPQRWGTPNTGELFF	TGTGCCAGCCTTCCCCAACGTTGGGGGACACCAAACACCGGGGAGCTGTTTTTT
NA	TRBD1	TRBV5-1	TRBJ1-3	CASSLGKTGAIGNTIYF	TGCGCCAGCAGCTTGGGAAAGACAGGGGCAATTGGAAACACCATATATTTT
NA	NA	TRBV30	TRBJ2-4	CAWGQLNIQYF	TGTGCCTGGGGACAATTAAACATTCAGTACTTC
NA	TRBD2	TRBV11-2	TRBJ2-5	CASSTTGGVVGETQYF	TGTGCCAGCAGCACAACGGGGGGAGTGGTCGGAGAGACCCAGTACTTC
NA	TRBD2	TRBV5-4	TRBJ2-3	CASSLGGLAGGTDTQYF	TGTGCCAGCAGCTTGGGAGGACTAGCGGGGGGCACAGATACGCAGTATTTT
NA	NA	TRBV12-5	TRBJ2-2	CASELNTGELFF	TGTGCTAGTGAACTAAACACCGGGGAGCTGTTTTTT
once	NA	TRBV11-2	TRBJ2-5	CASSLGGSRETQYF	TGTGCCAGCAGCTTAGGTGGCAGTCGGGAGACCCAGTACTTC
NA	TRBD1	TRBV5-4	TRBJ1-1	CASSLPGQVNTEAFF	TGTGCCAGCAGCTTGCCGGGACAGGTTAACACTGAAGCTTTCTTT
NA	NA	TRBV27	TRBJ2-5	CASSLSSGAGTQYF	TGTGCCAGCAGTTTAAGCTCAGGGGCGGGGACCCAGTACTTC
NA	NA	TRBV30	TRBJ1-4	CAWSVEQGKEKLFF	TGTGCCTGGAGTGTAGAACAGGGTAAAGAAAAACTGTTTTTT
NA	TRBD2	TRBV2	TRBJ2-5	CASKGSGDQETQYF	TGTGCCAGCAAGGGTAGCGGGGATCAAGAGACCCAGTACTTC
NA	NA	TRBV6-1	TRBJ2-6	CASSESLAIGANVLTF	TGTGCCAGCAGTGAATCCCTAGCTATTGGGGCCAACGTCCTGACTTTC
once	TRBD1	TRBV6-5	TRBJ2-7	CASSYSGIRGLYEQYF	TGTGCCAGCAGTTACTCTGGGATCAGGGGGCTATACGAGCAGTACTTC
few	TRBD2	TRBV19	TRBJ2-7	CASSITGLADTYEQYF	TGTGCCAGTAGTATCACCGGACTAGCTGACACCTACGAGCAGTACTTC
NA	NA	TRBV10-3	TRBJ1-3	CAISELGLGGNTIYF	TGTGCCATCAGTGAGCTGGGTCTGGGAGGAAACACCATATATTTT
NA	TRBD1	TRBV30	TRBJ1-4	CAWDDRGDEKLFF	TGTGCCTGGGATGACAGGGGAGATGAAAAACTGTTTTTT
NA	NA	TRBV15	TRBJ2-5	CATSRGPGQETQYF	TGTGCCACCAGCAGAGGTCCAGGGCAAGAGACCCAGTACTTC
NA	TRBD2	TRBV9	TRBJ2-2	CASSSRRSGGTGELFF	TGTGCCAGCAGCTCCCGGAGGAGCGGGGGTACCGGGGAGCTGTTTTTT
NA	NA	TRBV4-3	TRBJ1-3	CASSQDYTRSSGNTIYF	TGCGCCAGCAGCCAAGATTACACCCGAAGCTCTGGAAACACCATATATTTT
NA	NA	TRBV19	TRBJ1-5	CASRSSGTRQPQHF	TGTGCCAGTAGATCATCGGGGACCCGGCAGCCCCAGCATTTT
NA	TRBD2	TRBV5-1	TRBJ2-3	CASSWTGTSGTDTQYF	TGCGCCAGCAGCTGGACCGGGACTAGCGGCACAGATACGCAGTATTTT
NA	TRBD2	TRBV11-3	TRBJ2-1	CASSTTGLAGLNEQFF	TGTGCCAGCAGCACCACAGGACTAGCGGGGTTGAATGAGCAGTTCTTC
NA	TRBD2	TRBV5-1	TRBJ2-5	CASRTSGGAYETQYF	TGCGCCAGCAGGACTAGCGGGGGGGCCTATGAGACCCAGTACTTC
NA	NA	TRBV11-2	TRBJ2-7	CASSLGQDPYEQYF	TGTGCCAGCAGCTTAGGTCAGGATCCCTACGAGCAGTACTTC
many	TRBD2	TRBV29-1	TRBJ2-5	CSVELAGETQYF	TGCAGCGTTGAGCTAGCGGGAGAGACCCAGTACTTC
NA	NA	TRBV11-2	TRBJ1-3	CASSLVVDPGSGNTIYF	TGTGCCAGCAGCTTAGTAGTCGACCCGGGCTCTGGAAACACCATATATTTT
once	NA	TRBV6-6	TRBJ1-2	CASRSGGAYGYTF	TGTGCCAGCAGGTCGGGCGGCGCGTATGGCTACACCTTC
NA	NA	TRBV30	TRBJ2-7	CAWSAAYEQYF	TGTGCCTGGAGTGCCGCCTACGAGCAGTACTTC
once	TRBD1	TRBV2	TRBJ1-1	CASSEAQRTGNTEAFF	TGTGCCAGCAGTGAAGCGCAGAGGACAGGGAACACTGAAGCTTTCTTT
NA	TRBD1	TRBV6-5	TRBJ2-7	CASSSGGIGYEQYF	TGTGCCAGCAGTTCAGGGGGCATAGGCTACGAGCAGTACTTC
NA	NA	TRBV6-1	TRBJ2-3	CASRDSSTDTQYF	TGTGCCAGCAGGGACTCTAGCACAGATACGCAGTATTTT
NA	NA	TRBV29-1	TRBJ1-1	CSVVGGMDTEAFF	TGCAGCGTTGTCGGGGGAATGGACACTGAAGCTTTCTTT
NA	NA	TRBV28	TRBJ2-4	CASSLGNLAKNIQYF	TGTGCCAGCAGTTTGGGGAATCTAGCCAAAAACATTCAGTACTTC